This T cell receptor (beta chain) originates from a study of T cell changes during pregnancy in multiple sclerosis. J was trimmed by 0 bases and V by 5 bases; bases with no gene match: 9. Germline values: CDR1 SQVTM, CDR2 ANQGSEA. This CDR3 contains 15 residues. Assay used: immunoSEQ multiplex PCR; TCRdb lists only in-frame clones, some missing. The sample holds roughly 30,000 clones, under 95% seen once. This clone has just one count. The chain has TRBV29-1 and TRBJ1-1, with 7 bases lining up with TRBD1. This material consisted of CD4+ T cells from peripheral blood mononuclear cells, taken in the second trimester of pregnancy. This sequence was found in a female donor with multiple sclerosis, enrolled in a pregnancy study. The CDR3 region has the DNA TGCAGCGTTATATATCGGACAGGTATGAACACTGAAGCTTTCTTT. Amino acid sequence: CSVIYRTGMNTEAFF.